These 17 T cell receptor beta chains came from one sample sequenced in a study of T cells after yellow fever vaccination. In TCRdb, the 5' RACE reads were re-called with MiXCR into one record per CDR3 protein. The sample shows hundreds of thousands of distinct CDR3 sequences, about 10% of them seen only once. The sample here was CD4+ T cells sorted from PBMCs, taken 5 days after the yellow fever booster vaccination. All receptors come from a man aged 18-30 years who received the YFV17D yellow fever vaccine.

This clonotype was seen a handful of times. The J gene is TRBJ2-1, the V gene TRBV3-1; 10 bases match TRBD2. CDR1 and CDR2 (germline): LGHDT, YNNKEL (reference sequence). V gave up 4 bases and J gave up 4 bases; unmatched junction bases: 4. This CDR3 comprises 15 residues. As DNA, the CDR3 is TGTGCCAGCAGCCGGGAACTAGCGGGATACAATGAGCAGTTCTTC. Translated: CASSRELAGYNEQFF.

In DNA, the CDR3 is TGTGCCAGCAGCCCCGAGAGGAGGGCCTTAATCACAGATACGCAGTATTTT. Protein sequence: CASSPERRALITDTQYF. The rearrangement uses TRBV3-1 and TRBJ2-3, with D tentatively TRBD2 (6 bases). CDR1 is LGHDT and CDR2 is YNNKEL in the germline V gene (reference sequence). Trimming cost V 4 bases and J 2 bases, with 19 bases left between them. The CDR3 has 17 residues.

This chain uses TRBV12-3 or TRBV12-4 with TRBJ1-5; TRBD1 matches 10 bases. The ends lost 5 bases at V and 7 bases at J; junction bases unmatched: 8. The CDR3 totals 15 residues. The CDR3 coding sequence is TGTGCCAGCAGTCCGACAGGGGGCGGAGGGCAGCCCCAGCATTTT. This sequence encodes CASSPTGGGGQPQHF.

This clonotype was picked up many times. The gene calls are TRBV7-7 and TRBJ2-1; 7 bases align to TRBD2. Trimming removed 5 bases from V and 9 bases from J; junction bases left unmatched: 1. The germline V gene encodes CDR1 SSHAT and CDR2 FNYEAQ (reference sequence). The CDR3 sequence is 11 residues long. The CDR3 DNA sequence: TGTGCCAGCAGCGGCGGGGGTGAGCAGTTCTTC. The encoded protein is CASSGGGEQFF. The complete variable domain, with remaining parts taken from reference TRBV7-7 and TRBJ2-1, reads GAGVSQSPRYKVTKRGQDVTLRCDPISSHATLYWYQQALGQGPEFLTYFNYEAQPDKSGLPSDRFSAERPEGSISTLTIQRTEQRDSAMYRCASSGGGEQFFGPGTRLTVL.

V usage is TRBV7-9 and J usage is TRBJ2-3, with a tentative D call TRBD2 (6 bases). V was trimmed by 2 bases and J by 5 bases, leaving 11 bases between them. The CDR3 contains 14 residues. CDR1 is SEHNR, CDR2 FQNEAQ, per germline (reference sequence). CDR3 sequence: CASSLQVREDTQYF. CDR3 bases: TGTGCCAGCAGCTTACAAGTGCGGGAAGATACGCAGTATTTT.

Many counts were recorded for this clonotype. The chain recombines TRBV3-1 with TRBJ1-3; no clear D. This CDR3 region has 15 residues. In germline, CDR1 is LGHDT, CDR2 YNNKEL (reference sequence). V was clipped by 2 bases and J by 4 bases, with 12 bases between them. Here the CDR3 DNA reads TGTGCCAGCAGCCAATTGGGAGTTTTCGGAAACACCATATATTTT. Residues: CASSQLGVFGNTIYF. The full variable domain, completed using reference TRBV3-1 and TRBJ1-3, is DTAVSQTPKYLVTQMGNDKSIKCEQNLGHDTMYWYKQDSKKFLKIMFSYNNKELIINETVPNRFSPKSPDKAHLNLHINSLELGDSAVYFCASSQLGVFGNTIYFGEGSWLTVV.

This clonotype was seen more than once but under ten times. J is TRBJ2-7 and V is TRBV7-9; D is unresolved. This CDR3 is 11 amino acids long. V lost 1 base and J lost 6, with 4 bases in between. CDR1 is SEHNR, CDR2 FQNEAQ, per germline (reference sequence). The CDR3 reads CASSLEFEQYF. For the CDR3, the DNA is TGTGCCAGCAGCTTAGAGTTCGAGCAGTACTTC.

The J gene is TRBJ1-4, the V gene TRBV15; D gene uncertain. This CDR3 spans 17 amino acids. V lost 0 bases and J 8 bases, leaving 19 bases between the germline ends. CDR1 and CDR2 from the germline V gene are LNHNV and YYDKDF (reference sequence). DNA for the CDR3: TGTGCCACCAGCAGAGAAAATGGAGCGATAAAGCAGGAAAAACTGTTTTTT. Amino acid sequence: CATSRENGAIKQEKLFF.

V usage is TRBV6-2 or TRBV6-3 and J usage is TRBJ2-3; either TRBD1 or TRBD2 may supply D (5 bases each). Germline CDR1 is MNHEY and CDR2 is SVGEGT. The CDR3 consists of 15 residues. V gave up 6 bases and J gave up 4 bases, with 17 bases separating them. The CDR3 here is CASRLTGPGSDTQYF. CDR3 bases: TGTGCCAGCAGGCTGACGGGGCCGGGGTCAGATACGCAGTATTTT.

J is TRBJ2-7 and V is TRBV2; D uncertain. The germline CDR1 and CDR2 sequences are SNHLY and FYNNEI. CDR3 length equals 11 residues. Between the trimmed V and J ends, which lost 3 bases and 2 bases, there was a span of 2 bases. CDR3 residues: CASSEAYEQYF. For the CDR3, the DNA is TGTGCCAGCAGTGAGGCCTACGAGCAGTACTTC.

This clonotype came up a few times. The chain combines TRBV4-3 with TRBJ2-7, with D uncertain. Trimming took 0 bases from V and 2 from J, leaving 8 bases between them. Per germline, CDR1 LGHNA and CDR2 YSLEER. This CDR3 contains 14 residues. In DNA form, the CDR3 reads TGCGCCAGCAGCCAAGACCTAACGGCCTACGAGCAGTACTTC. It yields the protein CASSQDLTAYEQYF.

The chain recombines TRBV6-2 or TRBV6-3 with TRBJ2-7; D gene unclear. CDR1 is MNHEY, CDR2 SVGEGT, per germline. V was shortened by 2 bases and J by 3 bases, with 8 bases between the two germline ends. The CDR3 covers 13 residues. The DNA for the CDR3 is TGTGCCAGCAGTTACAGGGTAAACTACGAGCAGTACGTC. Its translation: CASSYRVNYEQYV.

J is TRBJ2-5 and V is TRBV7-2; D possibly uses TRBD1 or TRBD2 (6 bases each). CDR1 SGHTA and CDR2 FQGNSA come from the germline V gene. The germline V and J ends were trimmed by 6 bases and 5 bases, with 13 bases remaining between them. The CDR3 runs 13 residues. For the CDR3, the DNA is TGTGCCAGCAGAATGGGGGGCTGGGAGACCCAGTACTTC. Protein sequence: CASRMGGWETQYF.

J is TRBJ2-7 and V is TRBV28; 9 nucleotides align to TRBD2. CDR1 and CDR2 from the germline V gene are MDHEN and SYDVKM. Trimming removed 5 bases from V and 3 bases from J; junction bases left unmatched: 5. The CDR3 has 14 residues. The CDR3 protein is CASSGGGAFYEQYV. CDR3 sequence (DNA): TGTGCCAGCAGTGGCGGGGGGGCCTTCTACGAGCAGTACGTC.

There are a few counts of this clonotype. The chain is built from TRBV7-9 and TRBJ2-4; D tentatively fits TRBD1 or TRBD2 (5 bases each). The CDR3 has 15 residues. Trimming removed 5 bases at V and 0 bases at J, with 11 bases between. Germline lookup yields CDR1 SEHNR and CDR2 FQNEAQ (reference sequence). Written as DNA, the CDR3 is TGTGCCAGCAGCCCAAATGGGACAGCCAAAAACATTCAGTACTTC. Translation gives CASSPNGTAKNIQYF.

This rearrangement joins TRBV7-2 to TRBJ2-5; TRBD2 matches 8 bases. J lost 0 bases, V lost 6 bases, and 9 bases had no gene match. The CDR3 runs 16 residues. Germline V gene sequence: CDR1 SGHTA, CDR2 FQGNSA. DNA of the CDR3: TGTGCCAGCAGGGCTCGGGGCGGGGGGTACCAAGAGACCCAGTACTTC. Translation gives CASRARGGGYQETQYF.

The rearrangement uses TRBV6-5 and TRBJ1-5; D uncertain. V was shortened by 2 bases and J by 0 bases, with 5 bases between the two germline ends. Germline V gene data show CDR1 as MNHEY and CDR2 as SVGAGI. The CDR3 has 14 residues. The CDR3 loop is CASSYASSNQPQHF. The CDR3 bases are TGTGCCAGCAGTTACGCGAGTAGCAATCAGCCCCAGCATTTT.